A single sample is the source of the 11 T cell receptor beta chains below, sequenced in a study of early T cells in non-severe SARS-CoV-2 infection (dated by TCRdb to about 2021). The library was made by 5' RACE. Sequencing used a NextSeq 500. TCRdb reworked the public reads: Q25 trimming with fastp, MiXCR clone assembly, productive beta chains retained. Records with the same CDR3 protein are collapsed into one entry carrying the most frequent genes and DNA. The sample table contains about 67,000 distinct CDR3 sequences; only one count was recorded for approximately 10% of them. The top ten hold 3.5% to 4% of the sample. Sequenced sample: whole blood. Receptors originate from an adult who was a healthcare worker with PCR-confirmed SARS-CoV-2 infection or an uninfected control (not recorded which).

The rearrangement links TRBV3-1 to TRBJ2-5; 13 nucleotides agree with TRBD2. This CDR3 region has 16 residues. V lost 4 bases, J lost 4 bases, and 6 bases stayed unmatched. Germline values: CDR1 LGHDT, CDR2 YNNKEL (reference sequence). In nucleotides, the CDR3 is TGTGCCAGCAGCCCCAAGACTAGCGGGAGGACAGAGACCCAGTACTTC. Amino acids: CASSPKTSGRTETQYF.

This clonotype was detected ten times or more. The chain carries TRBV7-8 and TRBJ1-2, with no clear D. This CDR3 is 11 amino acids long. Germline values: CDR1 SGHVS, CDR2 FQNEAQ. Trimming removed 6 bases at V and 7 bases at J, with 9 bases between. The CDR3 coding sequence is TGTGCCAGCAGTACTAACCGTGGCTACACCTTC. Translating gives CASSTNRGYTF. The variable domain in full, with the rest retrieved from reference TRBV7-8 and TRBJ1-2, is GAGVSQSPRYKVAKRGQDVALRCDPISGHVSLFWYQQALGQGPEFLTYFQNEAQLDKSGLPSDRFFAERPEGSVSTLKIQRTQQEDSAVYLCASSTNRGYTFGSGTRLTVV.

This clonotype has just a few counts. The rearrangement joins TRBV20-1 to TRBJ2-7; perhaps TRBD2 as D (7 bases). The CDR3 runs 15 residues. The V end lost 1 base, the J end lost 2 bases, and 15 bases lay between the germline ends. Germline CDR1 DFQATT, CDR2 SNEGSKA (reference sequence). CDR3 DNA: TGCAGTGCTAGAGGAGGGGGGGAGGATCCCTACGAGCAGTACTTC. Its translation is CSARGGGEDPYEQYF.

The count of this clonotype is one. The DNA for the CDR3 is TGTGCCATCAGTATTTTTCGACAGGTCAGGGCCTACGAGCAGTACTTC. Protein product: CAISIFRQVRAYEQYF. V gene TRBV10-3 combines with J gene TRBJ2-7, with a weak D call TRBD1 (6 bases). V lost 5 bases, J lost 2 bases, and 19 bases lay in between. Germline V gene lookup returns CDR1 ENHRY and CDR2 SYGVKD. This CDR3 comprises 16 residues.

The chain recombines TRBV6-2 or TRBV6-3 with TRBJ1-2, with TRBD1 identical over 7 bases. The V segment lost 6 bases and the J segment 6 bases; nucleotides outside the gene matches: 13. Germline V lookup: CDR1 MNHEY, CDR2 SVGEGT. The CDR3 has 15 amino acids. CDR3 amino acids: CASSITGTAFNGYTF. CDR3 nucleotide sequence: TGTGCCAGCAGCATTACCGGGACAGCCTTCAATGGCTACACCTTC.

V and J are TRBV27 and TRBJ2-3; D remains unclear. The germline V and J ends were trimmed by 4 bases and 2 bases, with 7 bases remaining between them. This CDR3 comprises 13 residues. Per the germline V gene, CDR1 is MNHEY and CDR2 is SMNVEV (reference sequence). The DNA for the CDR3 is TGTGCCAGCAGTTCCCCGGCCACAGATACGCAGTATTTT. Protein: CASSSPATDTQYF.

CDR3 loop: CSALRQGPIAFF. DNA of the CDR3: TGCAGCGCCCTGAGACAGGGCCCCATAGCTTTCTTT. The V call is TRBV29-1, the J call TRBJ1-1; 7 positions match TRBD1. The V gene end was trimmed by 7 bases and the J gene end by 10 bases; junction bases not matched to a gene: 12. CDR3 length: 12 residues. Germline values: CDR1 SQVTM, CDR2 ANQGSEA.

This chain connects TRBV5-4 to TRBJ2-7; 7 bases match TRBD1. After removal of 5 bases from V and 1 base from J, the junction contained 12 bases not matched to a gene. CDR3 length equals 16 residues. CDR1 and CDR2 from the germline V gene are SGHNT and YYREEE (reference sequence). CDR3 nucleotides: TGTGCCAGCAGTTCGTTGCCGGGACAGATATCCTACGAGCAGTACTTC. Protein product: CASSSLPGQISYEQYF.

The genes are TRBV19 and TRBJ1-5; no clear D gene. The CDR3 totals 15 residues. Trimming cost V 3 bases and J 0 bases, with 9 bases left between them. Germline values: CDR1 LNHDA, CDR2 SQIVND (reference sequence). This CDR3 reads CASSIGSFSNQPQHF. CDR3 DNA sequence: TGTGCCAGTAGTATTGGAAGTTTTAGCAATCAGCCCCAGCATTTT.

This clonotype was counted ten times or more. J is TRBJ2-2 and V is TRBV19, with D uncertain. The CDR3 extends over 13 amino acids. Per germline, CDR1 LNHDA and CDR2 SQIVND (reference sequence). V was pared by 8 bases and J by 4 bases, with 11 bases between. The CDR3 here is CASRQMGTGELFF. CDR3 DNA: TGTGCCAGTCGGCAAATGGGCACCGGGGAGCTGTTTTTT.

Concerning this clonotype: A single base separates this from a much larger clone, so it may be a read error. The chain uses TRBV18 and TRBJ2-5; 9 bases align to TRBD2. This CDR3 spans 15 amino acids. J was trimmed by 4 bases and V by 3 bases; bases with no gene match: 6. From germline, CDR1 is KGHSH and CDR2 LQKENI. In DNA form, the CDR3 reads TGTGCCAGCTCACCCTTAGCGGGGGACCGAGAGACCCAGTACTTC. Protein: CASSPLAGDRETQYF.